This T cell receptor beta chain was sequenced during a study of T-cell reconstitution after alpha-beta-depleted transplantation in children listed by TCRdb under 2016. About the study as a whole: Using TCR repertoire profiling, the study quantitatively followed how T-cell immune reconstitution unfolded in children after TCRalphabeta/CD19-depleted allogeneic hematopoietic cell transplantation.

The investigation overall reported the following: Over subsequent months, a decline in hyperexpanded clone frequencies was noted, and after one year, T-cell counts and TCRbeta diversity were mostly ascribed to newly produced T cells. The apparently early recovery of alphabetaT-cell counts about two months after transplant reportedly depended on only several hundred rapidly expanded clones that came from non-depleted graft cells. In some patients, high TCRbeta diversity at day 60 was attributed to recipient T cells and intrathymic progenitors that had survived conditioning.

CDR1 and CDR2, per the germline V gene, are LGHNA and YSLEER. Ends trimmed: V by 0 bases, J by 3 bases; bases unmatched to a gene: 9. Taken from cysteine to phenylalanine, the CDR3 has 17 residues. The entry retains the CDR3 DNA only, 51 bases that are in frame from base 1. Interpreted using the paper, the treatment or condition label stands for: allogeneic hematopoietic cell transplantation with graft depleted of TCRalphabeta T cells and CD19 B cells. TCRalphabeta/CD19-depleted allogeneic hematopoietic cell grafts were given to the transplant recipients, all of whom were children. Library creation used PCR. Sequencing relied on an Illumina HiSeq 2500. TCR library preparation used molecular barcoding, with unique molecular identifiers applied to normalize quantification of the TCRbeta repertoire. TCRdb applied fastp at Q25 and MiXCR to the public reads, then kept only in-frame beta chains. Identical CDR3 proteins give one entry, which carries the most common genes and DNA. The sample table shows some 200,000 distinct CDR3 sequences, and 6.3% are seen once. The ten largest clones capture about 5% of the sample.

Notes on this clonotype: This receptor's antigen is unknown. The input lacks base qualities; no much larger clone sits a single base away.

The sequence came from a girl under three years old with combined immunodeficiency, due to receive a stem cell transplant. Sequences were derived from PBMCs, sampled before TCRalphabeta/CD19-depleted stem cell transplant. The sequence is built from TRBV4-3 and TRBJ2-3; TRBD2 fits 7 bases in the junction. CDR3 loop: CASSQDPSGGATDTQYF. The DNA is as follows: TGCGCCAGCAGCCAAGACCCCTCGGGGGGAGCGACAGATACGCAGTATTTT.